Given below is one T cell receptor beta chain in context. The clone's antigen remains unknown. Base qualities are not provided; no much larger clone lies one nucleotide away. Libraries were built with the immunoSEQ multiplex PCR assay. The multiplex PCR relied on a mix of 60 forward primers for TCR Vbeta segments and 13 reverse primers for TCR Jbeta segments. A multiplex PCR assay on genomic DNA amplified the CDR3 region of rearranged TCR beta genes. The Illumina HiSeq System was used to sequence the amplified TCR beta libraries as 87-base-pair reads. The published analysis was carried out like this. Across the 670 or so repertoires, a later analysis counted around 80 million unique TCR beta chains, roughly 11 million of which were shared by at least two donors. A nearest-neighbor algorithm error-corrected the raw reads and collapsed the reads into unique sequences, merging closely related sequences to remove PCR and sequencing errors. To assign V, D and J gene segments, CDR3 sequences were aligned to IMGT reference sequences. For a sequence to be retained, at least a six-nucleotide match to both a V gene segment and a J gene segment was required. Rearrangements were classified as productive when the CDR3 lacked stop codons and remained in frame with V and J, and all other rearrangements were classified as non-productive. CDR3 was defined according to IMGT convention as the region running from the second conserved V-encoded cysteine to the conserved J-encoded phenylalanine. The earlier analysis of 500 to 600 of the donors excluded sequences that lacked an unambiguous match to a single V gene segment. In an earlier analysis of some 590 of the donors, a V segment was called functional when productive rearrangements were above 56.7%, and segregating when the standard deviation between donors exceeded 5%. To diagnose cytomegalovirus status from the catalog of TCR beta chain sequences, a statistical classification framework was built. V and J gene assignment, in a later analysis, came from comparing TCR nucleotide sequences with IMGT/GENE-DB human TR gene sequences. A later analysis assigned CDR3 sequences and most-parsimonious VDJ recombination scenarios with the TCRdist pipeline. In a later analysis, every TCR beta chain was defined by the combination of its CDR3 amino acid sequence and its V-gene family, and reads without a unique V-gene family were dropped. A later analysis removed several hundred highly shared, low-generation-probability nucleotide sequences to deal with suspected cross-contamination and a sequencing artifact. A later analysis calculated a clonal expansion index for each public chain from normalized within-repertoire ranks of inferred template counts. In a later analysis, generation probabilities were computed using a VDJ recombination model fitted to out-of-frame rearrangements, and the results were checked against IGoR. Hypergeometric tests were used in a later analysis to score TCR-TCR, TCR-HLA and TCR-CMV co-occurrence, with a repertoire-size bias correction applied to the TCR pairs. False discovery rates were estimated in a later analysis by permuting HLA or CMV assignments 20 times. In a later analysis, co-occurring TCRs were grouped with DBSCAN, and TCRdist sequence similarity was added when clustering was performed within HLA-allele-positive subsets. For co-occurrence clustering, repertoires with fewer than 30,000 or more than 120,000 public chains were excluded, along with about five repertoires with anomalous nucleotide sharing. This is the immuneACCESS table as TCRdb keeps it, with only in-frame sequences that have V and J called. A part of the clones is gone; compared with another copy, unresolved V genes explain less than half, and the rest is unexplained. V and J calls and clone size come straight from that table; D and trimming were deduced from the DNA. The sample table lists around 150,000 clones, 60% to 80% of them with a count of one. 1.3% to 1.5% of the sample is taken by the ten largest.

The cohort consisted of 600 to 750 healthy bone marrow donors. At the time of sampling, all cohort members were nominally healthy, though unrecorded immune exposures were likely present. The donor was CMV seronegative and was included in the group of several hundred seronegative cohort members. Each donor provided a peripheral blood sample, and peripheral blood mononuclear cells were used for TCR beta sequencing. Genomic DNA was extracted from the blood cell samples with the Qiagen DNeasy Blood Extraction Kit. This sample stems from a study of cytomegalovirus exposure and HLA in healthy donors (dated by TCRdb to 2016 to 2017). As for the study more broadly: According to an earlier analysis of several hundred of the donors, about 179 million T cells yielded some 110 million unique TCR beta sequences and approximately 280 Gb of sequence data. Using immunosequencing, the study profiled T cell repertoires from fewer than 850 subjects and related those repertoires to cytomegalovirus serostatus. Around 320 gigabases of sequencing data and approximately 85 million unique TCR sequences were included in an early release covering about 620 HLA-typed donors. In the later analysis, no new phenotypic data were used to find candidate immune exposures; instead, reliance was placed on TCR beta sequences and their occurrence across donors. To study patterns of TCR occurrence, a later analysis re-analyzed previously published TCR beta repertoires from several hundred donors and added high-resolution HLA genotyping. The study combined high-throughput TCR immunosequencing, statistical association of individual TCRs with disease status, and machine learning to predict cytomegalovirus infection status. Class I and class II HLA loci were covered by the typing at four-digit resolution. All discovery cohort repertoires had been generated on a single sequencing platform. To decide whether each TCR beta V gene segment behaved as functional or pseudogenic, an earlier analysis of approximately 620 of the donors relied on high-throughput TCR beta sequencing. Several DR-DQ haplotypes were treated as single units for association and clustering because of strong linkage in the cohort. In a later genetic analysis, genome-wide SNP genotypes for 398 of the 666 donors were used, and that subset was treated as a discovery cohort. Donor age, sex, ethnicity and CMV serostatus were compiled together with the repertoire data. A separate validation cohort of over a hundred different subjects was used in addition to the roughly 670-subject first cohort. Of the roughly 400 genotyped donors, over 70% fell in the genetic ancestry cluster associated with self-reported Caucasian donors. Typing coverage varied by locus: 629-630 donors for A, B, C, DRB1 and DQB1; some 520 for DQA1; more than 600 for DPA1; 450 to 480 for DPB1. Among 398 genotyped donors of the cohort, an average of 235,054 unique TCR beta nucleotide sequences were sequenced per donor, roughly a sixth of them non-productive. The study aimed to test whether signatures of past pathogen exposure could be identified by cataloging public T cell receptors. The paper as a whole reports these results and caveats: V-gene and J-gene trimming of TCR beta chains was associated with a missense DCLRE1C variant in a later genetic analysis, and the association was replicated in an independent cohort. In this cohort, only TCR beta chains were sequenced, and detectable features were limited by the absence of alpha or paired-chain data. Linkage disequilibrium might explain the correlated functional status among segregating V segments, but an unknown experimental factor could not be ruled out. Broadly in line with IMGT annotations, most TCR beta V segments showed up in productive rearrangements about 87% or about 30% of the time in an earlier analysis of several hundred of the donors. Some IMGT-functional V segments, including TRBV6-2 and TRBV6-3, could not be distinguished by the 87-base-pair reads and were therefore excluded. Most TCR sequences were observed very rarely across donors, whereas some public TCRs were present in many individuals. According to a later analysis, most CMV-associated TCR beta chains appeared to be HLA-restricted, and the HLA associations seemed to be driven largely by CMV exposure. In a later analysis, 15,000 to 20,000 TCR beta sequences were associated with specific HLA alleles at a false discovery rate of 0.05. The study gave a list of around 170 TCR beta chains associated with cytomegalovirus. Seventeen rarely observed V segments, including chromosome 9 orphons, were excluded from the earlier analysis of several hundred of the donors because counts were too low. For the cohort, immune exposure information was limited to CMV serostatus. In a later analysis, the rate of TCR association differed among HLA loci, with DRB1 alleles having the most associated TCRs and HLA-C alleles having the fewest. In vitro tests confirmed that a few of the cytomegalovirus-associated TCR beta chains recognize cytomegalovirus antigens. Assigning TCR associations to individual alleles was difficult when HLA alleles, especially DR and DQ, strongly co-occurred. The classifier was reported to diagnose cytomegalovirus status with high specificity and sensitivity in both the original and validation cohorts. A further reported finding was that TCR beta sequences accurately predicted the HLA-A and HLA-B alleles for most subjects in the first cohort. Sequencing depth was assumed to be roughly uniform across donors in the presence/absence analyses, though that assumption may not hold. Because some donors lacked HLA typing at each locus, the association tests relied only on the typed subset. A later analysis found that HLA-associated TCR beta chains were more clonally expanded and had lower generation probabilities than equally common non-associated chains. A later analysis reported that several top co-occurrence clusters appeared linked to parvovirus B19, influenza, CMV and Epstein-Barr virus. Compared with the roughly 600-donor mean, donors in an Asian-associated ancestry cluster had fewer N-insertions in productive TCRs, according to a later genetic analysis. The authors suggested that the approach could potentially be extended to other disease states and immunological phenotypes. A cluster of highly shared sequence variants was judged likely to represent a technical artifact of the sequencing pipeline.

The germline V gene gives CDR1 as SGDLS and CDR2 as YYNGEE. V is pruned by 2 bases and J by 5 bases, leaving 2 bases of the junction without a gene match. The CDR3, cysteine through phenylalanine, is 14 amino acids long. This entry keeps only the CDR3 DNA: 42 bases, framed from base 1. The sample consisted of PBMCs. The TCR originated in a woman younger than 45 in good health and CMV-seronegative. The rearranged segments are TRBV9 and TRBJ1-5; 9 nucleotides in the junction match TRBD1. Here the CDR3 is given as CASSVRDRDQPQHF. The nucleotide sequence is TGTGCCAGCAGCGTCCGGGACAGGGATCAGCCCCAGCATTTT.